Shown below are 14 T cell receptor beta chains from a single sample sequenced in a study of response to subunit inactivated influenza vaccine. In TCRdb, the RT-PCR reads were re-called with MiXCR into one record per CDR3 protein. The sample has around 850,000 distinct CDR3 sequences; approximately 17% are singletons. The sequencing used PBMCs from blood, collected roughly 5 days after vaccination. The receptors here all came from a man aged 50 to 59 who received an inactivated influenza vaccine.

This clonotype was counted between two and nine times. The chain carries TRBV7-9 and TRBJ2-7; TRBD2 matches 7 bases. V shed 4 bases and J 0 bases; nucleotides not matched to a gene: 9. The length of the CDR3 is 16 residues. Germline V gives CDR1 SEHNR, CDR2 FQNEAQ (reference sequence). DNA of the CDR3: TGTGCCAGCAGCTCGCTAGCGGACATTAGCTCCTACGAGCAGTACTTC. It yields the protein CASSSLADISSYEQYF.

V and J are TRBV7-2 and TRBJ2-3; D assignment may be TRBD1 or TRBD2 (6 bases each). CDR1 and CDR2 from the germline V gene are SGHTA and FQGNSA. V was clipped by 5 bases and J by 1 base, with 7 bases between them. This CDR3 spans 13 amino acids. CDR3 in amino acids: CASSGGRTDTQYF. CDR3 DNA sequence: TGTGCCAGCAGCGGGGGGCGCACAGATACGCAGTATTTT. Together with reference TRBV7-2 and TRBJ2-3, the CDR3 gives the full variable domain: GAGVSQSPSNKVTEKGKDVELRCDPISGHTALYWYRQSLGQGLEFLIYFQGNSAPDKSGLPSDRFSAERTGGSVSTLTIQRTQQEDSAVYLCASSGGRTDTQYFGPGTRLTVL.

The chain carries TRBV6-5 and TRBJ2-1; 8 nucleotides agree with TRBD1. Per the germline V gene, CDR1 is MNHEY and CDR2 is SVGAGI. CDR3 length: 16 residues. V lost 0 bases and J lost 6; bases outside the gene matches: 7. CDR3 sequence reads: CASSYSGRGRVNEQFF. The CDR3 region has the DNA TGTGCCAGCAGTTACTCAGGCAGGGGGCGCGTCAATGAGCAGTTCTTC.

CDR3 in amino acids: CASSLNKGGTLNTGELFF. CDR3 coding DNA: TGTGCCAGCAGCTTAAATAAGGGGGGGACCCTCAACACCGGGGAGCTGTTTTTT. The rearrangement uses TRBV11-2 and TRBJ2-2, with D perhaps matching TRBD2 (7 bases). Germline V lookup: CDR1 SGHAT, CDR2 FQNNGV. This CDR3 is built from 18 residues. Trimming left V 2 bases short and J 2 bases short, with 18 bases between.

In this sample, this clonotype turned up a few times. The CDR3 protein is CASSFSGPQPQHF. In DNA form, the CDR3 reads TGTGCCAGCAGCTTCTCGGGTCCCCAGCCCCAGCATTTT. The chain has TRBV7-2 and TRBJ1-5; D is ambiguous. The CDR3 runs 13 residues. With 3 bases removed from V and 7 bases from J, the gap between germline ends came to 10 bases. Germline CDR1 SGHTA, CDR2 FQGNSA.

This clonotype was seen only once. CDR3 sequence (DNA): TGCGCCAGCAGCCAAGCGGATTCAGGGGGTATCCATGGCTACACCTTC. It codes for CASSQADSGGIHGYTF. V usage is TRBV4-3 and J usage is TRBJ1-2; 7 bases are a match to TRBD1. The length of the CDR3 is 16 residues. CDR1 and CDR2 (germline): LGHNA, YSLEER. V lost 1 base to trimming and J lost 6 bases; unmatched junction nucleotides: 11.

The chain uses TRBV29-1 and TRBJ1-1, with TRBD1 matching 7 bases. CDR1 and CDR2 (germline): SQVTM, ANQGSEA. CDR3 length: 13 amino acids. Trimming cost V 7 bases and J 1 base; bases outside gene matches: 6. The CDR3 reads CSAGQVKNTEAFF. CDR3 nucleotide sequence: TGCAGCGCAGGACAGGTGAAGAACACTGAAGCTTTCTTT. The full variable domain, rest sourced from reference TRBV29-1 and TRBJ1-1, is SAVISQKPSRDICQRGTSLTIQCQVDSQVTMMFWYRQQPGQSLTLIATANQGSEATYESGFVIDKFPISRPNLTFSTLTVSNMSPEDSSIYLCSAGQVKNTEAFFGQGTRLTVV.

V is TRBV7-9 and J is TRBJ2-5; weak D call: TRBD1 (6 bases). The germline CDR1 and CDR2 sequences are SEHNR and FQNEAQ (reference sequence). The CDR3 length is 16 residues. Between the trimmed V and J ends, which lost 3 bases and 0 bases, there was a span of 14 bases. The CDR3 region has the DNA TGTGCCAGCAGCTTGGTGGGGGCCATGTACCAAGAGACCCAGTACTTC. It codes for CASSLVGAMYQETQYF.

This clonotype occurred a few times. CDR3 sequence (DNA): TGCGCCAGCAGCCAAGAGGTGTCCAGCACGGGCACAGATACGCAGTATTTT. This gives the protein CASSQEVSSTGTDTQYF. The chain links TRBV4-3 to TRBJ2-3; D gene ambiguous. Trimming removed 0 bases at V and 1 base at J, with 14 bases between. The CDR3 runs to 17 residues. Germline values: CDR1 LGHNA, CDR2 YSLEER.

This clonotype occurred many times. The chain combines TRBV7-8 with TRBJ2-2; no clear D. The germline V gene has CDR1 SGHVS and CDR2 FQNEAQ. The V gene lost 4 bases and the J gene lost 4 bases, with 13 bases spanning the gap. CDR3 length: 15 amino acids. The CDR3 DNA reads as TGTGCCAGCAGCTCACAAGCCCGAGGCACCGGGGAGCTGTTTTTT. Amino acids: CASSSQARGTGELFF.

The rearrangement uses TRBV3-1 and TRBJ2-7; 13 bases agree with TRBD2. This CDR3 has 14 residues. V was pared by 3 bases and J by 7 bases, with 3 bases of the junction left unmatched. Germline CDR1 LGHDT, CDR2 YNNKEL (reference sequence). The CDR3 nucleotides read TGTGCCAGCAGCCAGACTAGCGGGAGGCCGGAGCAGTACTTC. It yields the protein CASSQTSGRPEQYF.

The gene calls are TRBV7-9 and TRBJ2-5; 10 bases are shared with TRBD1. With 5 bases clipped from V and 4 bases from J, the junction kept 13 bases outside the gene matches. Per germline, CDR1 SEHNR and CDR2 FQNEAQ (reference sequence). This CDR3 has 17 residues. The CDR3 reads CASSPLPGTGDGETQYF. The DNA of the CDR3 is TGTGCCAGCAGCCCACTCCCCGGGACAGGGGACGGAGAGACCCAGTACTTC.

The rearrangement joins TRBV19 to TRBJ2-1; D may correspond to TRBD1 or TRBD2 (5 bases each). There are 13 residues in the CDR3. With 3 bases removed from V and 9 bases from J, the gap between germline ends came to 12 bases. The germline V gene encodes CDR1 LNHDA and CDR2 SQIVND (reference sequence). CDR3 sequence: CASSIGARGEQFF. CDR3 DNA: TGTGCCAGTAGTATCGGGGCACGGGGTGAGCAGTTCTTC. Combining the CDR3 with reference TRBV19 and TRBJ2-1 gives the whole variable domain DGGITQSPKYLFRKEGQNVTLSCEQNLNHDAMYWYRQDPGQGLRLIYYSQIVNDFQKGDIAEGYSVSREKKESFPLTVTSAQKNPTAFYLCASSIGARGEQFFGPGTRLTVL.

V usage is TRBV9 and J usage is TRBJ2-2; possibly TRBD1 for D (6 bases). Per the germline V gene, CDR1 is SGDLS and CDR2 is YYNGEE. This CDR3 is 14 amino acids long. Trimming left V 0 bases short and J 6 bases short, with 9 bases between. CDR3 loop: CASSVGDNPGELFF. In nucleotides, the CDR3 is TGTGCCAGCAGCGTAGGGGACAACCCCGGGGAGCTGTTTTTT.